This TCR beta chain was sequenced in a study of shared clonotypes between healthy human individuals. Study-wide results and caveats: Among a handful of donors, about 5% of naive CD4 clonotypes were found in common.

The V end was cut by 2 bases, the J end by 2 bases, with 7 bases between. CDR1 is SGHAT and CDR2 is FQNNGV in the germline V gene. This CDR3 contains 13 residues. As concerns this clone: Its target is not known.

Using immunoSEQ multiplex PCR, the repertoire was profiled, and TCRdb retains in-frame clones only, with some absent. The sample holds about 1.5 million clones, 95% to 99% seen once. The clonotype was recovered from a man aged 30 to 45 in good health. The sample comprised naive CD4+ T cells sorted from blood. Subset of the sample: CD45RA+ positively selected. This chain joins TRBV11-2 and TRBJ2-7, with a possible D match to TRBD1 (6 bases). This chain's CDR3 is CASSLNRAYEQYF. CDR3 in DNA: TGTGCCAGCAGCTTAAACAGGGCCTACGAGCAGTACTTC.